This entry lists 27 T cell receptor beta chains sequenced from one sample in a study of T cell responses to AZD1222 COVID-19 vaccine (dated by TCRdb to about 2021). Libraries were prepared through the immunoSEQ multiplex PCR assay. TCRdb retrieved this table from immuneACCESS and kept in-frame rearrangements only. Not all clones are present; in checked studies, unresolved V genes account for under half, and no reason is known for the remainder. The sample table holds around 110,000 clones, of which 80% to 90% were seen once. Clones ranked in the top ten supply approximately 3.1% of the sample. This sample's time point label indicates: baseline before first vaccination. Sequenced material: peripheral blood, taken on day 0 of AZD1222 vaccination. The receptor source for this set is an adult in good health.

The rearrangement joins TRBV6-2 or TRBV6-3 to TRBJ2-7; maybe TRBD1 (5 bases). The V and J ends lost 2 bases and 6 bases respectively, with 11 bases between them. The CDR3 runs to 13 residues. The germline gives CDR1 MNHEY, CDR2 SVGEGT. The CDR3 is CASSYPRAGEQYF. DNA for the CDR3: TGTGCCAGCAGTTACCCCAGGGCTGGCGAGCAGTACTTC.

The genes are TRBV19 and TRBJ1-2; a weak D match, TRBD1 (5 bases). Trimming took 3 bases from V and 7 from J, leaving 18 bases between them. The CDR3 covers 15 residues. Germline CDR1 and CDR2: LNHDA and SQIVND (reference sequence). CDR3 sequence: CASSIGTTLGGGYTF. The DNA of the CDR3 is TGTGCCAGTAGTATCGGGACTACCCTCGGAGGTGGCTACACCTTC. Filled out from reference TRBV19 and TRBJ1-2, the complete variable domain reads DGGITQSPKYLFRKEGQNVTLSCEQNLNHDAMYWYRQDPGQGLRLIYYSQIVNDFQKGDIAEGYSVSREKKESFPLTVTSAQKNPTAFYLCASSIGTTLGGGYTFGSGTRLTVV.

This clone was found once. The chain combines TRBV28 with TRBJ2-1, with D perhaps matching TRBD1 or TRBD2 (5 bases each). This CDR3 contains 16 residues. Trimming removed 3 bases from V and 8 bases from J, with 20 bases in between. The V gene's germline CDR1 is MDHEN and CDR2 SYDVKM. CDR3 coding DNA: TGTGCCAGCAGTTTGCCGGGACCTCTAACTAGAGATGAGCAGTTCTTC. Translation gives CASSLPGPLTRDEQFF.

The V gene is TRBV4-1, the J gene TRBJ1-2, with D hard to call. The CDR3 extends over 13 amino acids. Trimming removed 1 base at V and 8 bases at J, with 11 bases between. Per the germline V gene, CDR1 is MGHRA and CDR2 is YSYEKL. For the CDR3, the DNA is TGCGCCAGCAGCCAAGGGTCGGGGTACGGCTACACCTTC. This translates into CASSQGSGYGYTF.

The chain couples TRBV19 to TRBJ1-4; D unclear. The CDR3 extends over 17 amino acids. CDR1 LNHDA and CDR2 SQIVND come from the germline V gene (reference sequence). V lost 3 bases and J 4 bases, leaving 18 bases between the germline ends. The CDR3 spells CASSIGPPGRINEKLFF. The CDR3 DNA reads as TGTGCCAGTAGTATTGGCCCCCCCGGACGGATTAATGAAAAACTGTTTTTT.

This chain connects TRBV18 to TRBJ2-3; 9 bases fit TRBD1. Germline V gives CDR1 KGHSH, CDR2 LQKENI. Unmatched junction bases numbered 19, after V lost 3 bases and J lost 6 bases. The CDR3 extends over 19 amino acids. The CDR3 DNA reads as TGTGCCAGCTCACCGGGCTCAACACAGGGGGCAATCGTAAGCGATACGCAGTATTTT. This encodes CASSPGSTQGAIVSDTQYF.

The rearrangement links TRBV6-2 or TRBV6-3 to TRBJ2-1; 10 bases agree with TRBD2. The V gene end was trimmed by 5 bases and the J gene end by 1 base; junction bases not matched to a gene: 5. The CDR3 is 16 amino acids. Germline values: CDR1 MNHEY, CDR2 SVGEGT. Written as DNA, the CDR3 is TGTGCCAGCAGTCTGGGACTAGCGTCTTCCTACAATGAGCAGTTCTTC. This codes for CASSLGLASSYNEQFF.

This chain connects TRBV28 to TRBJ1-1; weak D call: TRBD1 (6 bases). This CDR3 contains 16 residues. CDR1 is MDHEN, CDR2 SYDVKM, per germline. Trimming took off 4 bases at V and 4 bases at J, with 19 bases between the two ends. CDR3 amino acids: CASSSLSGAWGTEAFF. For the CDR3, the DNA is TGTGCCAGCAGTTCTTTGTCAGGGGCTTGGGGCACTGAAGCTTTCTTT.

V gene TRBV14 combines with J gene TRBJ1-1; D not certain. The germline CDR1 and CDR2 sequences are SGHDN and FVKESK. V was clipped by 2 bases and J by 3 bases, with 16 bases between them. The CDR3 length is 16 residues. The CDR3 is CASSQIFRRGDTEAFF. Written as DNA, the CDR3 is TGTGCCAGCAGCCAAATTTTTCGGCGCGGGGACACTGAAGCTTTCTTT.

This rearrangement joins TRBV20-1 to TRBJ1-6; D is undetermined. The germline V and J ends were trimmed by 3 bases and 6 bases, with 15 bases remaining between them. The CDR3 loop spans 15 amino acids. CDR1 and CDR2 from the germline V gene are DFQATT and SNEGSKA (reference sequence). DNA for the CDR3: TGCAGTGCTAGTATCGGCAGGAGTGGTAATTCACCCCTCCACTTT. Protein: CSASIGRSGNSPLHF.

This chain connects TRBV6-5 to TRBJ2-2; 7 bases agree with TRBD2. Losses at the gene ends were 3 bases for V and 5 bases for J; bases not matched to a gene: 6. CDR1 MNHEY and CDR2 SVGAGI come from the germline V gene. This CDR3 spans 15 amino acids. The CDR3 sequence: CASSYGQGGTGELFF. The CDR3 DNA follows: TGTGCCAGCAGTTATGGGCAGGGAGGGACCGGGGAGCTGTTTTTT.

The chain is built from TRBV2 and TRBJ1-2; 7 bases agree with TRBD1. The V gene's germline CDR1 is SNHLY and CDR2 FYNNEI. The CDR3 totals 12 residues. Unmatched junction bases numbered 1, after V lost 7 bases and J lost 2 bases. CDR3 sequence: CASNRGNYGYTF. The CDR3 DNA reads TGTGCCAGCAACAGGGGAAACTATGGCTACACCTTC.

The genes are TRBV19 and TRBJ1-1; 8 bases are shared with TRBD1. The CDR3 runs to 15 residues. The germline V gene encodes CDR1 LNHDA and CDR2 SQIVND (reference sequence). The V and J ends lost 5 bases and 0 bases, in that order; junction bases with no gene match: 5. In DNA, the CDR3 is TGTGCCAGTAGTGCTCGGGACAGGTTGAACACTGAAGCTTTCTTT. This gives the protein CASSARDRLNTEAFF.

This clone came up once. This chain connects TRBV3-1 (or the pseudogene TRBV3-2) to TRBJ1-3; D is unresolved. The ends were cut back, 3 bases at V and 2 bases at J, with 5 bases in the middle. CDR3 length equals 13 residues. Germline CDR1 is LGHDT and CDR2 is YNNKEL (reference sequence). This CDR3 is CASSQGTGNTIYF. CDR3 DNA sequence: TGTGCCAGCAGCCAGGGGACTGGAAACACCATATATTTT.

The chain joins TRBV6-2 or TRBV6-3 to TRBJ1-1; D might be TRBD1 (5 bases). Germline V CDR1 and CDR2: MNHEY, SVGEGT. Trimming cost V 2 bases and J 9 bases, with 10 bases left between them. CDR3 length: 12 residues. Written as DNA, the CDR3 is TGTGCCAGCAGTTACGTGGGGGTTCAAGCTTTCTTT. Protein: CASSYVGVQAFF.

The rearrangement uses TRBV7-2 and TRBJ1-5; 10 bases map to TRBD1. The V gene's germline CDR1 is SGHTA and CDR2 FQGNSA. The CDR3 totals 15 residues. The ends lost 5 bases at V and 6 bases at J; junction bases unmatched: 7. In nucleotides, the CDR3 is TGTGCCAGCAGCACCCGACAGGGGGCGGGTCAGCCCCAGCATTTT. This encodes CASSTRQGAGQPQHF.

The CDR3 DNA follows: TGCACCAGCAGCCAAGATCGTGGGGGGCCGAACACCGGGGAGCTGTTTTTT. Its translation: CTSSQDRGGPNTGELFF. The chain has TRBV1 and TRBJ2-2. TRBV1 is termed a pseudogene. CDR3 length: 17 residues.

The CDR3 coding sequence is TGTGCCAGCAGCCCCCTCAGGCGGGGGGATCGAAAAGAGACCCAGTACTTC. Its translation is CASSPLRRGDRKETQYF. This chain uses TRBV7-8 with TRBJ2-5; 8 bases match TRBD2. This CDR3 has 17 amino acids. In germline, CDR1 is SGHVS, CDR2 FQNEAQ. V trimming: 5 bases; J trimming: 3 bases; junction bases outside the gene matches: 14.

The CDR3 nucleotides read TGCAGTGCTAGTCCCCGACTGGAAGAGCAGTTCTTC. Protein: CSASPRLEEQFF. This chain uses TRBV20-1 with TRBJ2-1; D gene unclear. The V end was cut by 3 bases, the J end by 10 bases, with 13 bases between. CDR3 size: 12 residues. Germline loops: CDR1 DFQATT, CDR2 SNEGSKA (reference sequence).

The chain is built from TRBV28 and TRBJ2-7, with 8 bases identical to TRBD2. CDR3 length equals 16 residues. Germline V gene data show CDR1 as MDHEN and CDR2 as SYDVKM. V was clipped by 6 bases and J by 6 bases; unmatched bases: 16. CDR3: CASSLRTSGMMGEQYF. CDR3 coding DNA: TGTGCCAGCAGCCTAAGAACTAGCGGAATGATGGGCGAGCAGTACTTC.

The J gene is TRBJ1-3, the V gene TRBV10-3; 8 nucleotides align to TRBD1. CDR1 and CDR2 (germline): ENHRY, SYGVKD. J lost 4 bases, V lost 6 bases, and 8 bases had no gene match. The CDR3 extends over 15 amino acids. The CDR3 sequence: CAISNTRDRGNTIYF. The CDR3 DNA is TGTGCCATCAGCAACACCCGGGACAGGGGAAACACCATATATTTT.

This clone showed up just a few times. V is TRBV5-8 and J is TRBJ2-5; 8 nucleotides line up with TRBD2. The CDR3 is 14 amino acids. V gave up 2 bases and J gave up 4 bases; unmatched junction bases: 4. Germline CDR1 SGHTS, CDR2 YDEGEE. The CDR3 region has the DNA TGTGCCAGCAGCTTCGGGGGGGGGCGAGAGACCCAGTACTTC. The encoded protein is CASSFGGGRETQYF. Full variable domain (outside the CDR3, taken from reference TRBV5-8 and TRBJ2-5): EAGVTQSPTHLIKTRGQQATLRCSPISGHTSVYWYQQALGLGLQFLLWYDEGEERNRGNFPPRFSGRQFPNYSSELNVNALELEDSALYLCASSFGGGRETQYFGPGTRLLVL.

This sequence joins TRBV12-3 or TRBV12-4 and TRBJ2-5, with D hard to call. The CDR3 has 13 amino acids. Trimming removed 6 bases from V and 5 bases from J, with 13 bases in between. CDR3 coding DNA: TGTGCCAGCAGAGACGCTATGTGGGAGACCCAGTACTTC. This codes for CASRDAMWETQYF.

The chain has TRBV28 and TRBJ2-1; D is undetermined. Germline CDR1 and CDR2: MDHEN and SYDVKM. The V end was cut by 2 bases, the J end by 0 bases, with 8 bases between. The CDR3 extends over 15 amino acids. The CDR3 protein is CASSLGTHSYNEQFF. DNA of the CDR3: TGTGCCAGCAGTTTAGGTACCCACTCCTACAATGAGCAGTTCTTC. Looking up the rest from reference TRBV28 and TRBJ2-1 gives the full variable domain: DVKVTQSSRYLVKRTGEKVFLECVQDMDHENMFWYRQDPGLGLRLIYFSYDVKMKEKGDIPEGYSVSREKKERFSLILESASTNQTSMYLCASSLGTHSYNEQFFGPGTRLTVL.

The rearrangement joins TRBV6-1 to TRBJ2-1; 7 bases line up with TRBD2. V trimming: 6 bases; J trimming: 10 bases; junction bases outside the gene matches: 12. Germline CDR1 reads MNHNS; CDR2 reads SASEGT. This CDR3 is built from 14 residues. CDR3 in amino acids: CASSFRLAVPEQFF. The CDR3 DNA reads TGTGCCAGCAGCTTCAGACTAGCCGTCCCCGAGCAGTTCTTC.

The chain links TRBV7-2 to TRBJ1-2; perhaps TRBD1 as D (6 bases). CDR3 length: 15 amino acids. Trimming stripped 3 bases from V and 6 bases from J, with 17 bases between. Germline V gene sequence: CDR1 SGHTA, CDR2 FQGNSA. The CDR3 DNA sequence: TGTGCCAGCAGCTTGGACACAGGGTTCGGGGATGGCTACACCTTC. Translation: CASSLDTGFGDGYTF.

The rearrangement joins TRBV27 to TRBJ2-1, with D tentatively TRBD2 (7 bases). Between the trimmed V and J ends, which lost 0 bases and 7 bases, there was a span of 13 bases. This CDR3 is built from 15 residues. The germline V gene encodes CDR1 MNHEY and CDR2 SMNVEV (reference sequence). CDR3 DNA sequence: TGTGCCAGCAGTTTATCGGGAGGGGGGGAAAATGAGCAGTTCTTC. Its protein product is CASSLSGGGENEQFF.